The clone carrying this T cell receptor beta chain has only one observation. The CDR3 runs to 13 residues. Germline V gives CDR1 SGHVS, CDR2 FNYEAQ. Trimming removed 0 bases at V and 10 bases at J, with 12 bases between. This entry is derived from a study of OX40 agonist ivuxolimab in advanced cancers. Overall study: With ivuxolimab, an agonistic anti-OX40 (CD134) antibody, patients were treated.

Sequenced by immunoSEQ multiplex PCR; TCRdb stores in-frame clones only, minus some. In the table there are around 140,000 clones, 93% of which are singletons. This sequence was found in an adult with an advanced solid tumor such as melanoma, head and neck, liver or kidney cancer. The chain recombines TRBV7-6 with TRBJ1-1; tentative D call: TRBD1 (5 bases). The source material was CD4+ or CD8+ T cells sorted from blood, sampled in a trial of the OX40 agonist ivuxolimab. In DNA, the CDR3 is TGTGCCAGCAGCTTAGCAGGGGAGTTGGGAGCTTTCTTT. Protein: CASSLAGELGAFF.